This is a list of T cell receptor beta chains from one sample in a study of T cells in Graves' hyperthyroidism and ophthalmopathy. TCRdb analysed the multiplex PCR reads with MiXCR anew, one entry per CDR3 protein. The sample includes 490,000 or so distinct CDR3 sequences, less than 20% of them seen just once. Sequenced material: blood. These receptors all stem from a man aged 40-50 years with Graves' ophthalmopathy. CDR3s include the opening cysteine and the closing phenylalanine or tryptophan. Fields, in order: V gene, J gene, clone size, CDR3 length, D gene, CDR3 DNA, CDR3 protein. A D gene is named only where the DNA matches it firmly. Size is omitted from some rows. Given values are once, few, many or a class for expanded clones.

v_call: TRBV5-5
j_call: TRBJ1-1
clone_size: many
cdr3_length: 14
d_call: TRBD1
cdr3_nt: TGTGCCAGCAGGCGGGGACAGGGGAACACTGAAGCTTTCTTT
cdr3_aa: CASRRGQGNTEAFF

v_call: TRBV28
j_call: TRBJ1-5
clone_size: few
cdr3_length: 16
d_call: .
cdr3_nt: TGTGCCAGCAGGCGGGACCAGGGTAATAGCAATCAGCCCCAGCATTTT
cdr3_aa: CASRRDQGNSNQPQHF

v_call: TRBV5-1
j_call: TRBJ1-1
clone_size: many
cdr3_length: 13
d_call: .
cdr3_nt: TGCGCCAGCAGCTTGGAAAGGAACACTGAAGCTTTCTTT
cdr3_aa: CASSLERNTEAFF

v_call: TRBV6-1
j_call: TRBJ2-7
clone_size: many
cdr3_length: 14
d_call: TRBD2
cdr3_nt: TGTGCCAGCGAAAGCGGGAGGGAACCCTACGAGCAGTACTTC
cdr3_aa: CASESGREPYEQYF

v_call: TRBV3-1
j_call: TRBJ2-3
clone_size: few
cdr3_length: 13
d_call: TRBD2
cdr3_nt: TGTGCCAGCAGCAGGACTAGTGGCGATACGCAGTATTTT
cdr3_aa: CASSRTSGDTQYF

v_call: TRBV19
j_call: TRBJ2-1
clone_size: .
cdr3_length: 15
d_call: TRBD2
cdr3_nt: TGTGCCAGTAGTATGACTAGCGGGAGAATCAATGAGCAGTTCTTC
cdr3_aa: CASSMTSGRINEQFF

v_call: TRBV18
j_call: TRBJ1-1
clone_size: many
cdr3_length: 14
d_call: TRBD1
cdr3_nt: TGTGCCAGCTCGCGACAGGGCGTGAACACTGAAGCTTTCTTT
cdr3_aa: CASSRQGVNTEAFF

v_call: TRBV28
j_call: TRBJ2-7
clone_size: .
cdr3_length: 15
d_call: TRBD1
cdr3_nt: TGTGCCAGCAGCGGGACAGGGAGATGGTTTGGCGAGCAGTACTTC
cdr3_aa: CASSGTGRWFGEQYF

v_call: TRBV7-8
j_call: TRBJ1-2
clone_size: many
cdr3_length: 19
d_call: .
cdr3_nt: TGTGCCAGCAGCTATAAACAGCGCGGAGATTTTACCCCGGGGGGTGGCTACACCTTC
cdr3_aa: CASSYKQRGDFTPGGGYTF

v_call: TRBV5-1
j_call: TRBJ1-2
clone_size: .
cdr3_length: 17
d_call: TRBD1
cdr3_nt: TGCGCCAGCAGCCCGGGGACAGCGGAGATTACAACGAATGGCTACACCTTC
cdr3_aa: CASSPGTAEITTNGYTF

v_call: TRBV29-1
j_call: TRBJ2-7
clone_size: .
cdr3_length: 19
d_call: TRBD2
cdr3_nt: TGCAGCGTTGAATCGCAGACCGGGACTAGCGGGGATTTCTACTACGAGCAGTACTTC
cdr3_aa: CSVESQTGTSGDFYYEQYF

v_call: TRBV12-3/TRBV12-4
j_call: TRBJ2-1
clone_size: many
cdr3_length: 16
d_call: TRBD1
cdr3_nt: TGTGCCAGCAGTTTAGAAGTGGGACAGGTGCCGCATGAGCAGTTCTTC
cdr3_aa: CASSLEVGQVPHEQFF

v_call: TRBV20-1
j_call: TRBJ1-1
clone_size: few
cdr3_length: 13
d_call: .
cdr3_nt: TGCAGTGCTAGCTACAGGATGAACACTGAAGCTTTCTTT
cdr3_aa: CSASYRMNTEAFF

v_call: TRBV7-8
j_call: TRBJ2-5
clone_size: many
cdr3_length: 15
d_call: .
cdr3_nt: TGTGCCAGCAGCTCGCCCCCCGAAAATGAAGAGACCCAGTACTTC
cdr3_aa: CASSSPPENEETQYF

v_call: TRBV7-8
j_call: TRBJ1-6
clone_size: few
cdr3_length: 15
d_call: .
cdr3_nt: TGTGCCAGCAGCTTAGCCACACCGGCACAATCACCCCTCCACTTT
cdr3_aa: CASSLATPAQSPLHF

v_call: TRBV3-1
j_call: TRBJ2-3
clone_size: many
cdr3_length: 17
d_call: TRBD2
cdr3_nt: TGTGCCAGCAGCCATGGGGGACTAGCGGGAGTGACAGATACGCAGTATTTT
cdr3_aa: CASSHGGLAGVTDTQYF

v_call: TRBV7-9
j_call: TRBJ1-5
clone_size: .
cdr3_length: 13
d_call: .
cdr3_nt: TGTGCCAGCAGCTTGGGAGACAGCCGGCCCCAGCATTTT
cdr3_aa: CASSLGDSRPQHF

v_call: TRBV3-1
j_call: TRBJ2-4
clone_size: .
cdr3_length: 13
d_call: TRBD1
cdr3_nt: TGTGCCAGCAGCCGACAGGGGGAAAACATTCAGTACTTC
cdr3_aa: CASSRQGENIQYF

v_call: TRBV4-1
j_call: TRBJ2-7
clone_size: .
cdr3_length: 16
d_call: TRBD1
cdr3_nt: TGCGCCAGCAGCCATCCGGGACAGGGTTCCACCTACGAGCAGTACTTC
cdr3_aa: CASSHPGQGSTYEQYF

v_call: TRBV10-3
j_call: TRBJ1-2
clone_size: .
cdr3_length: 14
d_call: TRBD1
cdr3_nt: TGTGCCATCAGTGCCCTGACAGGGAACTATGGCTACACCTTC
cdr3_aa: CAISALTGNYGYTF

v_call: TRBV12-3/TRBV12-4
j_call: TRBJ2-3
clone_size: many
cdr3_length: 15
d_call: .
cdr3_nt: TGTGCCAGCAGTTCCCAGAGACCCTTCACAGATACGCAGTATTTT
cdr3_aa: CASSSQRPFTDTQYF

v_call: TRBV27
j_call: TRBJ2-7
clone_size: .
cdr3_length: 14
d_call: .
cdr3_nt: TGTGCCAGCAGTTTGGGGCTAGCAGGCTACGAGCAGTGCTTC
cdr3_aa: CASSLGLAGYEQCF

v_call: TRBV7-9
j_call: TRBJ2-1
clone_size: .
cdr3_length: 16
d_call: .
cdr3_nt: TGTGCCAGCAGCTTAGGGCTCCCGAGCTCCTACAATGAGCAGTTCTTC
cdr3_aa: CASSLGLPSSYNEQFF

v_call: TRBV30
j_call: TRBJ1-4
clone_size: many
cdr3_length: 14
d_call: .
cdr3_nt: TGTGCCTGCGCCCCCGACAGGCGTAATGAAAAACTGTTTTTT
cdr3_aa: CACAPDRRNEKLFF

v_call: TRBV28
j_call: TRBJ1-1
clone_size: .
cdr3_length: 16
d_call: TRBD1
cdr3_nt: TGTGCCAGCAGTTCGGCCGGGACAGGGGTGAGCACTGAAGCTTTCTTT
cdr3_aa: CASSSAGTGVSTEAFF

v_call: TRBV6-2/TRBV6-3
j_call: TRBJ2-1
clone_size: .
cdr3_length: 16
d_call: .
cdr3_nt: TGTGCCAGCACCCCCAGGGTGAGGGGATCGGGAAATGAGCAGTTCTTC
cdr3_aa: CASTPRVRGSGNEQFF

v_call: TRBV30
j_call: TRBJ2-5
clone_size: many
cdr3_length: 11
d_call: .
cdr3_nt: TGTGCCTGGAGTGCAGGGACTGGAAGGTACTTC
cdr3_aa: CAWSAGTGRYF

v_call: TRBV2
j_call: TRBJ2-1
clone_size: many
cdr3_length: 16
d_call: .
cdr3_nt: TGTGCCAGCCTATCCCAGGCGGGGCACTCCTACAATGAGCAGTTCTTC
cdr3_aa: CASLSQAGHSYNEQFF

v_call: TRBV27
j_call: TRBJ1-1
clone_size: few
cdr3_length: 14
d_call: .
cdr3_nt: TGTGCCAGCAGTTTTGGCCGGGGTGGCACTGAAGCTTTCTTT
cdr3_aa: CASSFGRGGTEAFF

v_call: TRBV6-2/TRBV6-3
j_call: TRBJ2-6
clone_size: few
cdr3_length: 18
d_call: TRBD2
cdr3_nt: TGTGCCAGCAGTTACTGGAGGCGGACTAGCTCTGGGGCCAACGTCCTGACTTTC
cdr3_aa: CASSYWRRTSSGANVLTF

v_call: TRBV27
j_call: TRBJ2-1
clone_size: many
cdr3_length: 17
d_call: .
cdr3_nt: TGTGCCAGCAGTTTCTACCCGTTAGCGGCCACCTACAATGAGCAGTTCTTC
cdr3_aa: CASSFYPLAATYNEQFF

v_call: TRBV5-6
j_call: TRBJ1-2
clone_size: few
cdr3_length: 14
d_call: .
cdr3_nt: TGTGCCAGCAGCTTGAAGTGGGAGGACTATGGCTACACCTTC
cdr3_aa: CASSLKWEDYGYTF

v_call: TRBV6-1
j_call: TRBJ2-7
clone_size: many
cdr3_length: 12
d_call: .
cdr3_nt: TGTGCCACCTGGACACGAGTCTACGAGCAGTACTTC
cdr3_aa: CATWTRVYEQYF

v_call: TRBV20-1
j_call: TRBJ1-3
clone_size: few
cdr3_length: 14
d_call: .
cdr3_nt: TGCAGTGTCCCGGCCGTCAGCTCTGGAAACACCATATATTTT
cdr3_aa: CSVPAVSSGNTIYF

v_call: TRBV7-7
j_call: TRBJ2-7
clone_size: many
cdr3_length: 17
d_call: .
cdr3_nt: TGTGCTAGCAGCCCGGGTGGCGGAGATGGGCCGGGCTACGAGCAGTACTTC
cdr3_aa: CASSPGGGDGPGYEQYF

v_call: TRBV6-1
j_call: TRBJ1-1
clone_size: many
cdr3_length: 15
d_call: .
cdr3_nt: TGTGCCAGCAGTGAAACACAGGGAGGGAACACTGAAGCTTTCTTT
cdr3_aa: CASSETQGGNTEAFF

v_call: TRBV12-3/TRBV12-4
j_call: TRBJ2-4
clone_size: .
cdr3_length: 15
d_call: .
cdr3_nt: TGTGCCAGCAGTTCGACGGGATCAGCCAAAAACATTCAGTACTTC
cdr3_aa: CASSSTGSAKNIQYF

v_call: TRBV20-1
j_call: TRBJ2-5
clone_size: .
cdr3_length: 16
d_call: .
cdr3_nt: TGCAGTGCTAGTGGAATGGACTACCCCGCCCAAGAGACCCAGTACTTC
cdr3_aa: CSASGMDYPAQETQYF

v_call: TRBV11-2
j_call: TRBJ1-6
clone_size: .
cdr3_length: 15
d_call: .
cdr3_nt: TGTGCCAGCAGCTTCGAGTTTACATATAATTCACCCCTCCACTTT
cdr3_aa: CASSFEFTYNSPLHF

v_call: TRBV7-2
j_call: TRBJ2-3
clone_size: many
cdr3_length: 14
d_call: .
cdr3_nt: TGTGCCAGCAGCTTTTTTCGGGACGGAGATACGCAGTATTTT
cdr3_aa: CASSFFRDGDTQYF

v_call: TRBV20-1
j_call: TRBJ2-2
clone_size: .
cdr3_length: 14
d_call: .
cdr3_nt: TGCAGTGCACGGGACGGGGGGAACACCGGGGAGCTGTTTTTT
cdr3_aa: CSARDGGNTGELFF

v_call: TRBV6-1
j_call: TRBJ1-6
clone_size: many
cdr3_length: 15
d_call: .
cdr3_nt: TGTGCCAGCAGTGGGCCCCGAATAATCAATTCACCCCTCCACTTT
cdr3_aa: CASSGPRIINSPLHF

v_call: TRBV4-2
j_call: TRBJ1-1
clone_size: .
cdr3_length: 17
d_call: TRBD1
cdr3_nt: TGTGCCAGCAGCCAAGACGGACAGGGGTTAGTGAACACTGAAGCTTTCTTT
cdr3_aa: CASSQDGQGLVNTEAFF

v_call: TRBV7-9
j_call: TRBJ2-3
clone_size: .
cdr3_length: 18
d_call: TRBD2
cdr3_nt: TGTGCCAGCAGCCGGCGGGGACTAGCGGGACGAAGCACAGATACGCAGTATTTT
cdr3_aa: CASSRRGLAGRSTDTQYF

v_call: TRBV27
j_call: TRBJ2-7
clone_size: many
cdr3_length: 14
d_call: TRBD2
cdr3_nt: TGTGCCAGATGGGGGGGGACCGGACCCTACGAGCAGTACTTC
cdr3_aa: CARWGGTGPYEQYF

v_call: TRBV5-1
j_call: TRBJ1-1
clone_size: many
cdr3_length: 12
d_call: TRBD1
cdr3_nt: TGCGCCAGCAGGAGGGGGCGGAGTGAAGCTTTCTTT
cdr3_aa: CASRRGRSEAFF

v_call: TRBV5-1
j_call: TRBJ2-3
clone_size: many
cdr3_length: 15
d_call: .
cdr3_nt: TGCGCCAGCAGCTTGGTGTTTTCTAGCACAGATACGCAGTATTTT
cdr3_aa: CASSLVFSSTDTQYF

v_call: TRBV10-2
j_call: TRBJ1-1
clone_size: .
cdr3_length: 13
d_call: .
cdr3_nt: TGCGCCAGCAAGCCCCCTTCTAACACTGAAGCTTTCTTT
cdr3_aa: CASKPPSNTEAFF

v_call: TRBV29-1
j_call: TRBJ1-1
clone_size: few
cdr3_length: 12
d_call: .
cdr3_nt: TGCAGCGTTGGAGTGGAGAACACTGAAGCTTTCTTT
cdr3_aa: CSVGVENTEAFF

v_call: TRBV29-1
j_call: TRBJ2-2
clone_size: .
cdr3_length: 15
d_call: .
cdr3_nt: TGCAGCGTTGTTTCAGCAGGGGAGTATTCCGGGGAGCTGTTTTTT
cdr3_aa: CSVVSAGEYSGELFF

v_call: TRBV6-2/TRBV6-3
j_call: TRBJ1-1
clone_size: few
cdr3_length: 15
d_call: .
cdr3_nt: TGTGCCAGCAGTTACGGGGGGGTTGGGTCCCCTGAAGCTTTCTTT
cdr3_aa: CASSYGGVGSPEAFF

v_call: TRBV6-2/TRBV6-3
j_call: TRBJ2-5
clone_size: many
cdr3_length: 14
d_call: .
cdr3_nt: TGTGCCAGCACCAGGTCCCAACGGGGAGAGACCCAGTACTTC
cdr3_aa: CASTRSQRGETQYF

v_call: TRBV5-1
j_call: TRBJ2-3
clone_size: once
cdr3_length: 11
d_call: .
cdr3_nt: TGCGCCAGCAGCTCCGAGGATACGCGGTATTTT
cdr3_aa: CASSSEDTRYF